Presented here are 24 T cell receptor beta chains from one specimen sequenced in a study of molecular identifiers for immune sequencing clone quantification (dated by TCRdb to 2016 to 2018). Libraries were constructed by PCR. Sequenced on a NextSeq 500. TCRdb itself trimmed the public reads at Q25 with fastp, ran MiXCR and retained productive beta chains. CDR3 protein duplicates are merged, each entry listing the most common genes and DNA. This sample holds over 70,000 distinct CDR3 sequences; roughly 25% were observed only once. The leading ten clones occupy around 0.77% of the sample. Sequences were obtained from naive CD8+ T cells from blood, with Jurkat cell RNA spiked in. In the paper's terms, the cell subset or site label means: FACS-sorted CD8+CD4-CCR7+CD45RA+ naive T cells. All receptors derive from a human donor in good health. Some libraries in this study had Jurkat cell RNA spiked in.

This clonotype showed up just once. It may be a read error: a sequence one base away is much more abundant. The CDR3 bases are TGTGCCAGCAGTACCCGGGACGGAACCTACGAGCAGGACTTC. Protein product: CASSTRDGTYEQDF. This sequence joins TRBV28 and TRBJ2-7; D is perhaps TRBD1 or TRBD2 (5 bases each). Germline CDR1 reads MDHEN; CDR2 reads SYDVKM. This CDR3 region has 14 residues.

Notes on this clonotype: This may arise from a read error, as a much more abundant clone is one base away. This rearrangement joins TRBV4-1 to TRBJ2-1; the match to TRBD2 covers 9 bases. The CDR3 covers 13 residues. CDR1 is MGHRA and CDR2 is YSYEKL in the germline V gene. Trimming at V came to 3 bases and at J to 8 bases, leaving 2 bases not matched to a gene. The CDR3 spells CASSHQREDEQFF. CDR3 DNA sequence: TGCGCCAGCAGCCATCAGCGGGAGGATGAGCAGTTCTTC.

There are a few counts of this clonotype. The genes are TRBV29-1 and TRBJ2-2; D gene unclear. The V end lost 2 bases, the J end lost 7 bases, and 11 bases lay between the germline ends. The CDR3 sequence is 13 residues long. Germline CDR1 and CDR2: SQVTM and ANQGSEA. The CDR3 protein is CSVEPALSGELFF. The CDR3 nucleotides are TGCAGCGTTGAACCAGCTCTTAGCGGGGAGCTGTTTTTT.

The rearrangement links TRBV4-1 to TRBJ2-7; D ambiguous. Looked up from germline, CDR1 is MGHRA and CDR2 is YSYEKL. The CDR3 is 13 amino acids. V dropped 1 base and J dropped 6 bases, with 10 bases sitting between them. DNA for the CDR3: TGCGCCAGCAGCCAAGTCCCTACGGGCGAGCAGTACTTC. Its protein product is CASSQVPTGEQYF.

The genes are TRBV5-6 and TRBJ2-7; 10 positions agree with TRBD2. This CDR3 comprises 14 residues. Germline trimming cut 5 bases from V and 5 bases from J; bases unmatched to any gene: 7. The germline gives CDR1 SGHDT, CDR2 YYEEEE. The CDR3 loop reads CASSSGTSVDEQYF. The CDR3 DNA follows: TGTGCCAGCAGTTCCGGGACTAGCGTCGACGAGCAGTACTTC.

Many counts were recorded for this clonotype. The CDR3: CASSRASNTEAFF. CDR3 sequence (DNA): TGTGCCAGCAGTCGCGCCTCGAACACTGAAGCTTTCTTT. V usage is TRBV6-5 and J usage is TRBJ1-1, with D uncertain. Trimming removed 5 bases at V and 1 base at J, with 8 bases between. CDR1 is MNHEY, CDR2 SVGAGI, per germline. The CDR3 loop spans 13 amino acids.

The chain recombines TRBV6-2 or TRBV6-3 with TRBJ2-1, with 9 positions matching TRBD1. Germline V gene lookup returns CDR1 MNHEY and CDR2 SVGEGT. V gave up 3 bases and J gave up 3 bases; unmatched junction bases: 12. CDR3 length equals 18 residues. CDR3 sequence: CASSYSQGAGYLYNEQFF. The CDR3 nucleotides read TGTGCCAGCAGTTATTCACAGGGGGCGGGCTACCTCTACAATGAGCAGTTCTTC.

This clonotype has ten or more counts. The chain employs TRBV29-1 and TRBJ1-1; D gene ambiguous. The CDR3 is 12 residues long. Germline V gives CDR1 SQVTM, CDR2 ANQGSEA. Between the trimmed V and J ends, which lost 2 bases and 11 bases, there was a span of 15 bases. The CDR3 region is CSVERGIRVAFF. For the CDR3, the DNA is TGCAGCGTTGAACGCGGGATCCGGGTGGCTTTCTTT.

This clonotype was found a few times. The rearrangement joins TRBV27 to TRBJ2-1, with D tentatively TRBD2 (7 bases). Trimming removed 6 bases at V and 8 bases at J, with 20 bases between. The CDR3 totals 15 residues. Germline V CDR1 and CDR2: MNHEY, SMNVEV (reference sequence). DNA of the CDR3: TGTGCCAGCAGAAGGGGGGCGGGAGATGGGGATGAGCAGTTCTTC. It is translated as CASRRGAGDGDEQFF.

This clonotype was counted many times. V gene TRBV27 combines with J gene TRBJ2-3; 12 bases agree with TRBD2. V dropped 3 bases and J dropped 4; count of bases not matched to a gene: 2. The CDR3 is made up of 15 amino acids. Germline V lookup: CDR1 MNHEY, CDR2 SMNVEV (reference sequence). Written as DNA, the CDR3 is TGTGCCAGCAGTTTCCTAGCGGGAGGGTCAGATACGCAGTATTTT. Amino acid sequence: CASSFLAGGSDTQYF.

This clonotype has only a few counts. The chain links TRBV6-2 or TRBV6-3 to TRBJ1-1; D not certain. The germline CDR1 and CDR2 sequences are MNHEY and SVGEGT. The CDR3 runs 12 residues. The ends were cut back, 5 bases at V and 3 bases at J, with 7 bases in the middle. The CDR3 sequence is CASSTRDTEAFF. CDR3 DNA: TGTGCCAGCAGTACCCGGGACACTGAAGCTTTCTTT.

This clonotype showed up many times. The chain links TRBV7-9 to TRBJ2-3; D gene ambiguous. Trimming removed 4 bases at V and 4 bases at J, with 6 bases between. Germline V gene sequence: CDR1 SEHNR, CDR2 FQNEAQ (reference sequence). This CDR3 spans 12 amino acids. CDR3 sequence reads: CASSSEPDTQYF. CDR3 sequence (DNA): TGTGCCAGCAGCTCGGAACCAGATACGCAGTATTTT.

This clonotype appeared a few times. The rearrangement uses TRBV4-1 and TRBJ1-1; 8 bases match TRBD1. There are 15 residues in the CDR3. Per the germline V gene, CDR1 is MGHRA and CDR2 is YSYEKL. V trimming: 1 base; J trimming: 1 base; junction bases outside the gene matches: 2. The CDR3 nucleotides are TGCGCCAGCAGCCAAGGGGGACAGGAGAACACTGAAGCTTTCTTT. This codes for CASSQGGQENTEAFF.

Comment on this clonotype: A much larger clone lies a single base off, so this may be a read error. The chain employs TRBV4-1 and TRBJ2-7; 9 nucleotides agree with TRBD1. V gave up 6 bases and J gave up 3 bases; unmatched junction bases: 12. Germline V gene sequence: CDR1 MGHRA, CDR2 YSYEKL. The CDR3 has 16 amino acids. This chain's CDR3 is CASRQTPGQGFYEQYF. The DNA for the CDR3 is TGCGCCAGCAGACAAACTCCCGGACAGGGGTTCTACGAGCAGTACTTC.

The table lists this clonotype with many counts. The chain couples TRBV7-9 to TRBJ1-1, with TRBD1 matching over 8 bases. V shed 5 bases, J shed 0 bases, and the junction held 8 bases outside the gene matches. The CDR3 contains 16 residues. Germline CDR1 SEHNR, CDR2 FQNEAQ (reference sequence). The CDR3 region has the DNA TGTGCCAGCAGCCAAAACAGGGGGTTCATGAACACTGAAGCTTTCTTT. Its translation is CASSQNRGFMNTEAFF.

The J gene is TRBJ1-4, the V gene TRBV6-1, with TRBD1 matching over 8 bases. Germline values: CDR1 MNHNS, CDR2 SASEGT. The CDR3 contains 15 residues. The junction had 5 bases not matched to a gene; V was cut back by 1 base and J by 7 bases. CDR3 nucleotides: TGTGCCAGCAGTGAAGAGGTGACAGGGGTTGAAAAACTGTTTTTT. It is translated as CASSEEVTGVEKLFF.

About this clonotype: A much larger clone lies a single base off, so this may be a read error. This likely comes from a read error, as the CDR3 has no conserved phenylalanine or tryptophan at its end. The CDR3 reads CASSQVAGSNQPQHL. In nucleotides, the CDR3 is TGCGCCAGCAGCCAAGTGGCCGGGAGCAATCAGCCCCAGCATCTT. The chain employs TRBV4-1 and TRBJ1-5; D uncertain. V lost 1 base to trimming and J lost 1 base, with 8 bases between them. The CDR3 runs to 15 residues. The germline gives CDR1 MGHRA, CDR2 YSYEKL.

The table lists this clonotype with many counts. The J gene is TRBJ2-5, the V gene TRBV4-1; the D gene is possibly TRBD2 (6 bases). Looked up from germline, CDR1 is MGHRA and CDR2 is YSYEKL. V dropped 2 bases and J dropped 2 bases, with 9 bases sitting between them. This CDR3 region has 14 residues. CDR3 protein: CASSQRDLQETQYF. CDR3 nucleotides: TGCGCCAGCAGCCAAAGGGACTTACAAGAGACCCAGTACTTC.

A remark on this clonotype: A much bigger clone sits one base away, suggesting this may be a read error. CDR3 sequence: CTSSQDLTAYEQYF. CDR3 coding DNA: TGTACCAGCAGCCAAGATCTGACTGCCTACGAGCAGTACTTC. The J gene is TRBJ2-7, the V gene TRBV14; D remains ambiguous. CDR1 is SGHDN, CDR2 FVKESK, per germline. The CDR3 has 14 amino acids.

V usage is TRBV20-1 and J usage is TRBJ2-3; D is perhaps TRBD2 (5 bases). V was pared by 6 bases and J by 6 bases, with 7 bases between. This CDR3 is built from 10 residues. Germline values: CDR1 DFQATT, CDR2 SNEGSKA (reference sequence). The CDR3 nucleotides read TGCAGTGCACTAGTGGATACGCAGTATTTT. It encodes CSALVDTQYF.

Concerning this clonotype itself: One end of the junction does not line up with germline, which may come from a read error. The CDR3 DNA follows: TGTTCCAGCAGTTCCCGCACAGATACGCAGTATTTT. Protein product: CSSSSRTDTQYF. V and J are TRBV6-2 or TRBV6-3 and TRBJ2-3; D is undetermined. Germline V lookup: CDR1 MNHEY, CDR2 SVGEGT. This CDR3 region has 12 residues.

The sample holds many counts of this clonotype. The rearrangement uses TRBV12-3 or TRBV12-4 and TRBJ2-3; D ambiguous. This CDR3 region has 17 residues. Trimming stripped 1 base from V and 0 bases from J, with 14 bases between. The CDR3 DNA reads as TGTGCCAGCAGTTTAGACAGTCCCTCCCCCAGCACAGATACGCAGTATTTT. Amino acid sequence: CASSLDSPSPSTDTQYF.

V usage is TRBV4-3 and J usage is TRBJ2-1, with a possible D match to TRBD2 (6 bases). The CDR3 is made up of 15 amino acids. V lost 1 base, J lost 7 bases, and 14 bases lay in between. Germline CDR1 is LGHNA and CDR2 is YSLEER. CDR3 nucleotides: TGCGCCAGCAGCCAAGTGAGGGGAGGAGGGAATGAGCAGTTCTTC. It specifies CASSQVRGGGNEQFF.

This clonotype has ten or more counts. The CDR3 region has the DNA TGCAGCTCTGGGGACGGGACATTGTATGGCTACACCTTC. Its translation is CSSGDGTLYGYTF. J is TRBJ1-2 and V is TRBV29-1; TRBD1 is a possible D gene (6 bases). V lost 8 bases and J 5 bases, leaving 18 bases between the germline ends. Per germline, CDR1 SQVTM and CDR2 ANQGSEA. The CDR3 has 13 amino acids. Drawing the rest from reference TRBV29-1 and TRBJ1-2, the complete variable domain is SAVISQKPSRDICQRGTSLTIQCQVDSQVTMMFWYRQQPGQSLTLIATANQGSEATYESGFVIDKFPISRPNLTFSTLTVSNMSPEDSSIYLCSSGDGTLYGYTFGSGTRLTVV.